A selection of T cell receptor beta chains follows, all from one sample in a study of shared clonotypes between healthy human individuals. Assay: immunoSEQ multiplex PCR; the TCRdb copy retains only in-frame clones and omits some. The table includes about 2.1 million clones, 93% detected once. The sequencing input was naive CD8+ T cells from PBMCs. These receptors all stem from a man between 18 and 29 years old in good health. Some clones in this sample may be carry-over from other donors' samples. Both conserved end residues are part of each CDR3. The D gene is left open where the match is weak. The listing skips clone size in some rows; elsewhere it reads once, few, many or a size class.

once	TRBD1	TRBJ2-7	TRBV7-3	TGTGCCAGCAGCAACGGGACAGCAGGCTACGAGCAGTACTTC	CASSNGTAGYEQYF
-	-	TRBJ2-7	TRBV7-9	TGTGCCAGCAGCCCGGGGCAGGGGCTAGATCTATTGTACTTC	CASSPGQGLDLLYF
-	-	TRBJ2-7	TRBV27	TGTGCCAGCAGTTTAATTCCGGGGCGGCCCTACGAGCAGTACTTC	CASSLIPGRPYEQYF
-	-	TRBJ2-2	TRBV27	TGTGCCAGCAGTTTTTTGGGGGCTAGTAGCTCCGGGGAGCTGTTTTTT	CASSFLGASSSGELFF
-	-	TRBJ2-1	TRBV6-1	TGTGCCAGCAGTCTCGTGGCTAGTCGGAATGAGCAGTTCTTC	CASSLVASRNEQFF
-	TRBD2	TRBJ2-1	TRBV5-1	TGCGCCAGCAGCCCCGGACTAGCGGGAGGGAGCTCCTACAATGAGCAGTTCTTC	CASSPGLAGGSSYNEQFF
-	TRBD1	TRBJ1-2	TRBV4-1	TGCGCCAGCAGCGTAGGACAGGGACATGTTGTCTATGGCTACACCTTC	CASSVGQGHVVYGYTF
once	-	TRBJ2-7	TRBV19	TGTGCCAGTAGCTACGGGGCGGGTCCGCCCTACGAGCAGTACTTC	CASSYGAGPPYEQYF
once	-	TRBJ2-3	TRBV7-9	TGTGCCAGCAGCCGTCGGACCTACACAGATACGCAGTATTTT	CASSRRTYTDTQYF
-	-	TRBJ1-5	TRBV30	TGTGCCTGGGGGGGACCGATAGTCAATCAGCCCCAGCATTTT	CAWGGPIVNQPQHF
-	-	TRBJ1-5	TRBV27	TGTGCCAGCAGTTCCCCCCCCCAGCATTTT	CASSSPPQHF
-	-	TRBJ1-2	TRBV7-3	TGTGCCAGCAGCGAGAGTAAAGGCCTTGGCTACACCTTC	CASSESKGLGYTF
-	TRBD2	TRBJ2-7	TRBV7-2	TGTGCCAGCAGCTCGCTCATATTACTTGCGGGAGGATCCTACGAGCAGTACTTC	CASSSLILLAGGSYEQYF
-	-	TRBJ1-1	TRBV7-8	TGTGCCAGCAGCTTAGGCAGGGTCACTGAAGCTTTCTTT	CASSLGRVTEAFF
-	TRBD2	TRBJ2-1	TRBV9	TGTGCCAGCAGCGTGGAGACGCGGGAGGGCCCGGGGACCTACAATGAGCAGTTCTTC	CASSVETREGPGTYNEQFF
once	-	TRBJ2-5	TRBV6-5	TGTGCCAGCGGAATGTTGTGGGCCCCAGAGACCCAGTACTTC	CASGMLWAPETQYF
-	-	TRBJ1-1	TRBV10-3	TGTGCCATCAGGACCTTGATGAACACTGAAGCTTTCTTT	CAIRTLMNTEAFF
-	-	TRBJ2-1	TRBV9	TGTGCCAGCAGCGTCGAGGACAGTCTTCGGAGAAGCTCCTACAATGAGCAGTTCTTC	CASSVEDSLRRSSYNEQFF
-	-	TRBJ2-7	TRBV4-3	TGCGCCAGCAGCCAAGAAAGGACGGGCCTCGAGCAGTACTTC	CASSQERTGLEQYF